The entry below describes one T cell receptor (beta chain). Original methodology: From reference gene primer amplification, estimates of nucleated cell counts were derived. Only in-frame clones appear in the TCRdb table, and some are missing; sequencing was by immunoSEQ multiplex PCR. D and trimming were read from the DNA, whereas the V and J calls and clone size are those reported in that table. The sample holds roughly 150,000 clones; more than 75% are singletons and the top ten take approximately 5%. This record belongs to a study of blood T cell repertoires in COVID-19. Study overall: Collection of acute and convalescent COVID-19 samples took place in the United States, Italy and Spain. The cDNA or gDNA used as material had been derived from T cells, B-cell-depleted T cells, or PBMCs.

Enrolment of Seattle patients took place during active infection, and they were followed longitudinally. V was shortened by 0 bases and J by 1 base, with 9 bases between the two germline ends. CDR1 and CDR2 from the germline V gene are LNHNV and YYDKDF (reference sequence). This CDR3 contains 16 residues. The chain has TRBV15 and TRBJ2-2, with D possibly being TRBD2 (5 bases). Source material: peripheral blood. This receptor was obtained from a man between 18 and 35 years old with COVID-19, enrolled during active disease. The CDR3 DNA follows: TGTGCCACCAGCAGAGATAACGGACTGAACACCGGGGAGCTGTTTTTT. Translating gives CATSRDNGLNTGELFF.